One and the same sample provided the 32 T cell receptor beta chains below, sequenced in a study of cytomegalovirus exposure and HLA in healthy donors. The method was immunoSEQ multiplex PCR; TCRdb's version includes in-frame clones alone and lacks a portion of them. The table lists some 170,000 clones, about 90% of them singletons. The sample consisted of PBMCs. The source of these receptors is a young man in good health and CMV-seropositive.

The chain combines TRBV28 with TRBJ1-2, with TRBD1 matching 8 bases. J was trimmed by 2 bases and V by 5 bases; bases with no gene match: 7. Per the germline V gene, CDR1 is MDHEN and CDR2 is SYDVKM. The CDR3 is 15 amino acids. In DNA form, the CDR3 reads TGTGCCAGCAGTATTGGACAGGGTCCCAACTATGGCTACACCTTC. Translated, it gives CASSIGQGPNYGYTF.

The chain couples TRBV5-1 to TRBJ2-2; 13 nucleotides agree with TRBD2. The CDR3 runs to 15 residues. Germline lookup yields CDR1 SGHRS and CDR2 YFSETQ. Trimming at V came to 0 bases and at J to 7 bases, leaving 0 bases not matched to a gene. CDR3 coding DNA: TGCGCCAGCAGCTTGGGACTAGCGGGAGGCGGGGAGCTGTTTTTT. Translating it yields CASSLGLAGGGELFF.

This clone was recorded only once. One end of the junction fails to match germline, which may point to a read error. The rearrangement uses TRBV7-9 and TRBJ2-1; 7 positions agree with TRBD1. The length of the CDR3 is 17 residues. Germline CDR1 and CDR2: SEHNR and FQNEAQ (reference sequence). CDR3 nucleotides: TGTGCCAGCAGCGTAGCCGGGACAGCGGCCCTTTACAATGAGCAGTTCTTC. As protein: CASSVAGTAALYNEQFF.

The chain employs TRBV2 and TRBJ2-3; perhaps TRBD2 as D (6 bases). The CDR3 loop spans 18 amino acids. Germline V gene lookup returns CDR1 SNHLY and CDR2 FYNNEI. Trimming shortened V by 9 bases and J by 1 base, and 26 bases separated the two germline ends. CDR3 coding DNA: TGTGCCAGTAGCCCCCCCCCAGGCGGGAAAACAGGCACAGATACGCAGTATTTT. Translation: CASSPPPGGKTGTDTQYF.

This chain connects TRBV5-1 to TRBJ1-2; weak D call: TRBD1 (6 bases). This CDR3 spans 13 amino acids. Trimming left V 1 base short and J 7 bases short, with 11 bases between. CDR1 SGHRS and CDR2 YFSETQ come from the germline V gene. DNA of the CDR3: TGCGCCAGCAGCTTGTTGGACAGTGGTGGCTACACCTTC. This gives the protein CASSLLDSGGYTF.

This sequence joins TRBV28 and TRBJ2-1; TRBD2 agrees at 8 bases. Germline CDR1 MDHEN, CDR2 SYDVKM. The CDR3 length is 12 residues. The V and J ends lost 8 bases and 9 bases, in that order; junction bases with no gene match: 6. CDR3 nucleotides: TGTGCCAGCTCCTCGGGGGGGGGTGAGCAGTTCTTC. Amino acid sequence: CASSSGGGEQFF.

The chain recombines TRBV6-6 with TRBJ1-1; no reliable D call. The CDR3 has 15 residues. V lost 0 bases to trimming and J lost 5 bases, with 13 bases between them. Per the germline V gene, CDR1 is MNHNY and CDR2 is SVGAGI (reference sequence). CDR3 amino acids: CASSYSAYERTEAFF. DNA for the CDR3: TGTGCCAGCAGTTACTCGGCTTACGAACGAACTGAAGCTTTCTTT.

In its sample, this clone was seen once. The chain employs TRBV29-1 and TRBJ2-2; weak D call: TRBD2 (7 bases). The germline V gene has CDR1 SQVTM and CDR2 ANQGSEA. Trimming pared 4 bases from V and 2 bases from J, leaving 14 bases between. The length of the CDR3 is 15 residues. The CDR3 spells CSVAAGAGNTGELFF. The CDR3 DNA reads as TGCAGCGTTGCCGCGGGGGCGGGAAACACCGGGGAGCTGTTTTTT.

The V and J genes are TRBV5-1 and TRBJ2-7; D perhaps matches TRBD1 (5 bases). Looked up from germline, CDR1 is SGHRS and CDR2 is YFSETQ. The CDR3 consists of 13 residues. With 0 bases removed from V and 1 base from J, the gap between germline ends came to 5 bases. For the CDR3, the DNA is TGCGCCAGCAGCTTGGAGGGGTCCTACGAGCAGTACTTC. This encodes CASSLEGSYEQYF.

The rearrangement links TRBV19 to TRBJ1-1; 9 bases match TRBD1. The CDR3 covers 15 residues. The V and J ends lost 0 bases and 3 bases, in that order; junction bases with no gene match: 2. Germline V gene sequence: CDR1 LNHDA, CDR2 SQIVND (reference sequence). CDR3 bases: TGTGCCAGTAGTATAGATTGGACAGGGGACACTGAAGCTTTCTTT. Residues: CASSIDWTGDTEAFF.

This chain joins TRBV2 and TRBJ2-1; possibly TRBD2 for D (6 bases). Germline V lookup: CDR1 SNHLY, CDR2 FYNNEI. This CDR3 comprises 18 residues. The V gene lost 5 bases and the J gene lost 8 bases, with 28 bases spanning the gap. CDR3 nucleotides: TGTGCCAGCAGTAACCGCCCCGGGGGAGCTAAGGGGTGGCATGAGCAGTTCTTC. Protein product: CASSNRPGGAKGWHEQFF. The full variable domain, with the rest looked up from reference TRBV2 and TRBJ2-1, is EPEVTQTPSHQVTQMGQEVILRCVPISNHLYFYWYRQILGQKVEFLVSFYNNEISEKSEIFDDQFSVERPDGSNFTLKIRSTKLEDSAMYFCASSNRPGGAKGWHEQFFGPGTRLTVL.

The chain uses TRBV10-3 and TRBJ2-7; weak D call: TRBD2 (5 bases). The CDR3 extends over 15 amino acids. Per the germline V gene, CDR1 is ENHRY and CDR2 is SYGVKD. The V and J ends lost 6 bases and 1 base respectively, with 16 bases between them. CDR3 in amino acids: CAISQTKLESYEQYF. For the CDR3, the DNA is TGTGCCATCAGCCAAACCAAACTAGAATCCTACGAGCAGTACTTC.

CDR3 protein: CASSLEPSNNEQYF. The CDR3 coding sequence is TGCGCCAGCAGCTTGGAGCCTAGTAACAACGAGCAGTACTTC. This chain joins TRBV5-1 and TRBJ2-7, with D unresolved. Germline assignment: CDR1 SGHRS and CDR2 YFSETQ. This CDR3 has 14 residues. Trimming stripped 0 bases from V and 5 bases from J, with 12 bases between.

This chain joins TRBV28 and TRBJ2-3, with TRBD1 matching over 11 bases. V was clipped by 5 bases and J by 5 bases; unmatched bases: 9. The CDR3 is 16 amino acids. Per the germline V gene, CDR1 is MDHEN and CDR2 is SYDVKM. The CDR3 DNA reads TGTGCCAGCAGTGAGCCTCGGACAGGGGGCGTAGATACGCAGTATTTT. Protein sequence: CASSEPRTGGVDTQYF.

This clone was seen once. J is TRBJ1-5 and V is TRBV10-1; D gene ambiguous. CDR1 and CDR2 (germline): WNHNN, SYGVQD (reference sequence). V lost 0 bases and J lost 9, with 12 bases in between. This CDR3 comprises 14 residues. This CDR3 is CASSESLVESPQHF. In DNA form, the CDR3 reads TGCGCCAGCAGTGAGTCGTTGGTAGAGTCGCCCCAGCATTTT.

The chain carries TRBV28 and TRBJ2-5; 7 nucleotides agree with TRBD1. Germline V gives CDR1 MDHEN, CDR2 SYDVKM. The trim removed 5 bases at V and 0 bases at J, leaving 6 bases unmatched. The CDR3 contains 15 residues. The CDR3 here is CASSILTGNQETQYF. The CDR3 DNA sequence: TGTGCCAGCAGTATCCTGACAGGGAACCAAGAGACCCAGTACTTC.

About this clone: A read error may account for a junction end that differs from germline. This chain uses TRBV4-1 with TRBJ1-5, with unresolved D. The CDR3 loop spans 14 amino acids. Per the germline V gene, CDR1 is MGHRA and CDR2 is YSYEKL. The CDR3 DNA follows: TGCGCCAGCAGCAAAGAAACAGTAGGACAGCCCCAGCATTTT. Its protein product is CASSKETVGQPQHF.

This chain links TRBV15 with TRBJ2-2; TRBD2 aligns across 9 bases. V lost 8 bases and J lost 6; bases outside the gene matches: 7. Germline values: CDR1 LNHNV, CDR2 YYDKDF (reference sequence). There are 14 residues in the CDR3. CDR3 loop: CATEGLAGSGELFF. The CDR3, as DNA: TGTGCCACCGAAGGGCTAGCGGGATCCGGGGAGCTGTTTTTT. Together with reference TRBV15 and TRBJ2-2, the CDR3 gives the full variable domain: DAMVIQNPRYQVTQFGKPVTLSCSQTLNHNVMYWYQQKSSQAPKLLFHYYDKDFNNEADTPDNFQSRRPNTSFCFLDIRSPGLGDTAMYLCATEGLAGSGELFFGEGSRLTVL.

This clone has just one count. V usage is TRBV28 and J usage is TRBJ2-7; possibly TRBD2 for D (6 bases). The CDR3 has 13 amino acids. Germline CDR1 and CDR2: MDHEN and SYDVKM. The ends were cut back, 6 bases at V and 5 bases at J, with 14 bases in the middle. CDR3 residues: CASSLLGGNEQYF. As DNA, the CDR3 is TGTGCCAGCAGCTTACTTGGGGGGAACGAGCAGTACTTC.

Note on this clone: The same CDR3 can be traced to other DNA sequences in this sample. This chain uses TRBV6-5 with TRBJ1-2; 9 bases map to TRBD1. The CDR3 has 12 amino acids. The trim removed 6 bases at V and 7 bases at J, leaving 3 bases unmatched. CDR1 is MNHEY and CDR2 is SVGAGI in the germline V gene. Here the CDR3 DNA reads TGTGCCAGCAGGACAGGGGGAGGTGGCTACACCTTC. The encoded protein is CASRTGGGGYTF.

In its sample, this clone was seen once. The J gene is TRBJ2-1, the V gene TRBV11-2; TRBD2 agrees at 10 bases. Trimming at V came to 5 bases and at J to 4 bases, leaving 8 bases not matched to a gene. Germline values: CDR1 SGHAT, CDR2 FQNNGV. This CDR3 region has 16 residues. DNA for the CDR3: TGTGCCAGCAGCCCGAGGACTAGCGGACTATACAATGAGCAGTTCTTC. Translated: CASSPRTSGLYNEQFF.

This sequence joins TRBV5-1 and TRBJ2-1; perhaps TRBD1 as D (7 bases). CDR3 length: 16 residues. V was cut by 0 bases and J by 4 bases, with 14 bases left in between. From germline, CDR1 is SGHRS and CDR2 YFSETQ. The CDR3 loop reads CASSLALRDSYNEQFF. CDR3 nucleotide sequence: TGCGCCAGCAGCTTGGCCTTGCGGGACAGTTACAATGAGCAGTTCTTC.

The chain employs TRBV9 and TRBJ2-7; 11 nucleotides align to TRBD2. Per the germline V gene, CDR1 is SGDLS and CDR2 is YYNGEE. This CDR3 is built from 16 residues. Trimming removed 0 bases from V and 3 bases from J; junction bases left unmatched: 5. CDR3 bases: TGTGCCAGCAGCGTAGACGGGACTAGCGGATACTACGAGCAGTACTTC. This gives the protein CASSVDGTSGYYEQYF.

J is TRBJ2-7 and V is TRBV2; 12 bases fit TRBD2. Trimming removed 7 bases from V and 4 bases from J; junction bases left unmatched: 2. CDR3 length: 13 amino acids. Germline CDR1 reads SNHLY; CDR2 reads FYNNEI. The CDR3 bases are TGTGCCAGCACCACTAGCGGGAGGTACGAGCAGTACTTC. This translates into CASTTSGRYEQYF. The full variable domain, with the rest looked up from reference TRBV2 and TRBJ2-7, is EPEVTQTPSHQVTQMGQEVILRCVPISNHLYFYWYRQILGQKVEFLVSFYNNEISEKSEIFDDQFSVERPDGSNFTLKIRSTKLEDSAMYFCASTTSGRYEQYFGPGTRLTVT.

J is TRBJ2-7 and V is TRBV7-2; TRBD2 agrees at 7 bases. Germline V gene lookup returns CDR1 SGHTA and CDR2 FQGNSA. This CDR3 has 15 amino acids. V lost 2 bases to trimming and J lost 1 base; unmatched junction nucleotides: 5. CDR3 DNA sequence: TGTGCCAGCAGCTTAAGCCTAGCGGTATCCTACGAGCAGTACTTC. It is translated as CASSLSLAVSYEQYF.

CDR3 coding DNA: TGCGCCAGCAGCCGGAGGGCTAGCTCCAATGAGCAGTTCTTC. Translated: CASSRRASSNEQFF. V gene TRBV5-1 combines with J gene TRBJ2-1, with a possible D match to TRBD2 (6 bases). Deletions cut 4 bases from V and 6 bases from J, with 14 bases between. Per the germline V gene, CDR1 is SGHRS and CDR2 is YFSETQ. The CDR3 is 14 residues long.

CDR3 sequence: CASSLVPTSRPYEQYF. CDR3 nucleotide sequence: TGTGCCAGCAGCTTAGTACCGACTAGCAGACCCTACGAGCAGTACTTC. V usage is TRBV7-8 and J usage is TRBJ2-7; 7 nucleotides align to TRBD2. The CDR3 has 16 residues. In germline, CDR1 is SGHVS, CDR2 FQNEAQ. J was trimmed by 2 bases and V by 1 base; bases with no gene match: 8.

The rearrangement joins TRBV19 to TRBJ1-1; D might be TRBD1 (5 bases). The V gene lost 5 bases and the J gene lost 6 bases, with 16 bases spanning the gap. CDR3 length: 14 residues. Germline values: CDR1 LNHDA, CDR2 SQIVND (reference sequence). CDR3 DNA sequence: TGTGCCAGTAGTCTGATGCAGGGTAGGGCTGAAGCTTTCTTT. Residues: CASSLMQGRAEAFF.

Only a few counts were recorded for this clone. This chain connects TRBV4-1 to TRBJ1-1, with D possibly matching TRBD1 (6 bases). There are 16 residues in the CDR3. Germline V gene data show CDR1 as MGHRA and CDR2 as YSYEKL. Trimming shortened V by 3 bases and J by 3 bases, and 17 bases separated the two germline ends. CDR3 DNA sequence: TGCGCCAGCAGCCACTCAAAGGGGGGGCGGTACACTGAAGCTTTCTTT. It codes for CASSHSKGGRYTEAFF.

J is TRBJ1-2 and V is TRBV29-1; TRBD1 might be the D (5 bases). The CDR3 contains 11 residues. Germline V gives CDR1 SQVTM, CDR2 ANQGSEA. V dropped 7 bases and J dropped 5 bases, with 11 bases sitting between them. The CDR3 DNA reads as TGCAGCGCAACAGGATTTTATGGCTACACCTTC. Translated, it gives CSATGFYGYTF.

The chain has TRBV29-1 and TRBJ1-2, with unresolved D. The CDR3 totals 15 residues. CDR1 SQVTM and CDR2 ANQGSEA come from the germline V gene. Trimming took off 2 bases at V and 5 bases at J, with 18 bases between the two ends. Here the CDR3 reads CSVEIRTLNLYGYTF. CDR3 nucleotides: TGCAGCGTTGAAATCCGGACTCTCAATTTGTATGGCTACACCTTC.

This rearrangement joins TRBV27 to TRBJ2-1, with TRBD2 as a possible D gene (6 bases). Germline V CDR1 and CDR2: MNHEY, SMNVEV (reference sequence). The germline V and J ends were trimmed by 10 bases and 4 bases, with 20 bases remaining between them. The CDR3 length is 15 residues. This CDR3 is CATGGWFASYNEQFF. As DNA, the CDR3 is TGTGCCACCGGAGGGTGGTTCGCTTCGTACAATGAGCAGTTCTTC.